The clone carrying this TCR beta chain has only a few counts. A much larger clone lies a single base off, so this may be a read error. This sample was included in a study of blood T cells in healthy people across ages. Together with a sample-barcoded 5' primer, a J-beta primer mix was included in a second PCR lasting roughly 6 to 12 cycles. Via MiXCR, TCRdb re-called the 5' RACE reads, giving one row per CDR3 protein. The sample consists of 630,000 or so distinct CDR3 sequences, about 30% of them appearing once. Samples each yielded at least 6 micrograms of total RNA. CDR3 size: 13 residues. CDR1 and CDR2 from the germline V gene are SQVTM and ANQGSEA.

This TCR was recovered from a woman of 80 years or more in good health. Source material: blood. This chain joins TRBV29-1 and TRBJ1-6, with TRBD1 matching 9 bases. Here the CDR3 DNA reads TGCAGCGCACGGACAGGGGCTCGTTCACCCCCCCACTTT. The encoded protein is CSARTGARSPPHF.